The sequence of this T cell receptor (beta chain) was determined in a study of cytomegalovirus exposure and HLA in healthy donors. Of note for this clone: Antigen: not known. One junction end does not reproduce the germline sequence, and a read error may be involved.

13 Jbeta primers and 60 Vbeta primers were used for the PCR. Generated by immunoSEQ multiplex PCR, the TCRdb table keeps only in-frame clones and is missing some. The sample lists roughly 110,000 clones; roughly three quarters were seen once. Findings of the study overall: The study labeled around 160 TCR beta chains cytomegalovirus-associated. A few CMV-associated chains were confirmed in vitro to be specific for CMV antigens. Follow-up analysis found HLA locus-dependent TCR association rates, highest for DRB1 and lowest for HLA-C. Common viral pathogens seemed to be connected with several of the most significant clusters, according to a later analysis.

Germline V gene sequence: CDR1 SEHNR, CDR2 FQNEAQ (reference sequence). The CDR3 runs 16 residues. The material sequenced was PBMCs. This sequence was found in a man between 18 and 29 years old in good health and CMV-seronegative. This rearrangement joins TRBV7-9 to TRBJ2-5; TRBD1 aligns across 8 bases. CDR3 residues: CSSSFRQGRREETQYF. Written as DNA, the CDR3 is TGTTCCAGCAGCTTTCGACAGGGGAGAAGAGAAGAGACCCAGTACTTC.